Detailed here is one T cell receptor (beta chain). The sample belongs to a study of blood T cell repertoires in COVID-19. Study at large: From T cells, B-cell-depleted T cells, or PBMCs came the material, which was cDNA or gDNA.

Trimming removed 4 bases from V and 8 bases from J, with 10 bases in between. The CDR3 has 12 residues. CDR1 KGHDR and CDR2 SFDVKD come from the germline V gene. In the authors' workflow: Estimates of nucleated cell counts were drawn from the amplification of reference gene primers. Generated by immunoSEQ multiplex PCR, the TCRdb table keeps only in-frame clones and is missing some. V and J calls and clone size follow that table, whereas D and trimming were derived from the DNA. The sample contains under 200,000 clones, about 85% of which appear only once. This receptor was taken from a man aged 55-75 years with acute or convalescent COVID-19. Material: peripheral blood. The chain is built from TRBV24-1 and TRBJ1-2; D not resolved. In nucleotides, the CDR3 is TGTGCCACCAGTGACCGCCCGGGGGGCTACACCTTC. It codes for CATSDRPGGYTF.